A selection of T cell receptor beta chains follows, all from one sample in a study of cytomegalovirus exposure and HLA in healthy donors. The method was immunoSEQ multiplex PCR; TCRdb's version includes in-frame clones alone and lacks a portion of them. The sample shows approximately 200,000 clones, approximately 80% of them seen only once. Specimen: PBMCs. The receptors were sampled from a woman in her thirties in good health and CMV-seropositive. The CDR3 runs from the conserved cysteine through the conserved F or W. Fields, in order: V gene, J gene, D gene, CDR3 length, clone size, CDR3 DNA, CDR3 protein. The D gene is left open where the match is weak. Clone size is given for some rows only: seen once, a few or many times, or a class if the clone is expanded.

TRBV19	TRBJ2-7	TRBD2	14	.	TGTGCCAGTAGCACCCAAGAGACTAGCGACGAGCAGTACTTC	CASSTQETSDEQYF
TRBV29-1	TRBJ2-5	TRBD1	14	.	TGCAGCGTTGAACGGACAGGATTGAAAGAGACCCAGTACTTC	CSVERTGLKETQYF
TRBV29-1	TRBJ2-7	.	11	.	TGCAGCGTAGGGGCTGATTACGAGCAGTACTTC	CSVGADYEQYF
TRBV29-1	TRBJ1-2	.	12	.	TGCAGCGTTGAGCAGGGATACTATGGCTACACCTTC	CSVEQGYYGYTF
TRBV7-9	TRBJ2-2	.	15	.	TGTGCCAGCAGCTTAGCGTCAGCAGGAACCGGGGAGCTGTTTTTT	CASSLASAGTGELFF
TRBV7-2	TRBJ2-7	.	13	.	TGTGCCAGCAGCATCGAAAGAACGGGCGAGCAGTACTTC	CASSIERTGEQYF
TRBV7-2	TRBJ2-7	TRBD1	15	.	TGTGCCAGCAGCCCTCGACAGGGGATTCAGTACGAGCAGTACTTC	CASSPRQGIQYEQYF
TRBV18	TRBJ2-1	TRBD1	18	.	TGTGCCAGCTCACAAACGGGACAGGGGGCGAGTTCGAGGAATGAGCAGTTCTTC	CASSQTGQGASSRNEQFF
TRBV5-1	TRBJ2-7	TRBD2	14	.	TGCGCCAGCAAGGTGAGCGGGAGTGTCTACGAGCAGTACTTC	CASKVSGSVYEQYF
TRBV5-1	TRBJ2-7	.	12	once	TGCGCCAGCAGCTTTTCTCGGTACGAGCAGTACTTC	CASSFSRYEQYF
TRBV18	TRBJ1-3	.	15	few	TGTGCCAGCTCACGACAGGTTAGCTCTGGAAACACCATATATTTT	CASSRQVSSGNTIYF
TRBV19	TRBJ2-2	.	15	.	TGTGCCAGTAGTAGACAGGGGAGGGGAGCCGGGGAGCTGTTTTTT	CASSRQGRGAGELFF
TRBV6-5	TRBJ1-2	.	13	.	TGTGCCAGCAGTTACTCGGAGGGTCATGGCTACACCTTC	CASSYSEGHGYTF
TRBV5-1	TRBJ1-5	.	14	.	TGCGCCAGCAGCTTGGGGCAGGGCGATCAGCCCCAGCATTTT	CASSLGQGDQPQHF
TRBV5-4	TRBJ2-1	TRBD1	13	.	TGTGCCAGCAGCTGGGACAGGGGGGGTGAGCAGTTCTTC	CASSWDRGGEQFF
TRBV7-9	TRBJ1-2	TRBD1	16	.	TGTGCCAGCAGCTTAGCGAGCGGCGGACAGGGGACTGGCTACACCTTC	CASSLASGGQGTGYTF
TRBV27	TRBJ1-1	.	14	.	TGTGCCAGCAGTTTAAGGAGGGAGTTCACTGAAGCTTTCTTT	CASSLRREFTEAFF
TRBV6-1	TRBJ1-1	.	11	.	TGTGCCAGCAGATCGGACAGTGAAGCTTTCTTT	CASRSDSEAFF
TRBV25-1	TRBJ1-3	.	16	.	TGTGCCAGCAGTGAACAGGGGCATTCCTCTGGAAACACCATATATTTT	CASSEQGHSSGNTIYF
TRBV2	TRBJ1-5	.	14	.	TGTGCCAGCAGTGAGGAACGGGATGGGCAGCCCCAGCATTTT	CASSEERDGQPQHF
TRBV7-9	TRBJ1-2	.	14	.	TGTGCCAGCAGCTTAGGGACAACAAACTATGGCTACACCTTC	CASSLGTTNYGYTF
TRBV23-1	TRBJ1-5	.	21	.	TGCGCCAGCAGTCCGACTTTTCCAGGGCGACGGTGGTGCGCAATGATTTGGCCCCAGCATTTT	CASSPTFPGRRWCAMIWPQHF
TRBV28	TRBJ1-1	TRBD1	12	.	TGTGCCAGCAGACTCAGGGGGACTGAAGCTTTCTTT	CASRLRGTEAFF
TRBV2	TRBJ1-1	.	10	few	TGTGCCAGCACTATCACTGAAGCTTTCTTT	CASTITEAFF
TRBV5-1	TRBJ2-2	.	14	.	TGCGCCAGCAAATGGCGGGAATACACCGGGGAGCTGTTTTTT	CASKWREYTGELFF
TRBV19	TRBJ2-2	TRBD2	16	.	TGTGCCAGTAGTCCCTTAGCGGGAGGGCCAACCGGGGAGCTGTTTTTT	CASSPLAGGPTGELFF
TRBV5-4	TRBJ1-1	TRBD1	14	.	TGTGCCACTACACAGGGGGTCGTGAACACTGAAGCTTTCTTT	CATTQGVVNTEAFF
TRBV9	TRBJ2-1	TRBD2	16	.	TGTGCCAGCAGCGTAGGTCTAGCGGGAGGGCCTCTTGAGCAGTTCTTC	CASSVGLAGGPLEQFF
TRBV7-9	TRBJ2-7	TRBD1	15	once	TGTGCCAGCAGCCCCGACGGGACAGGGCCCTACGAGCAGTACTTC	CASSPDGTGPYEQYF
TRBV6-5	TRBJ1-2	.	13	few	TGTGCCAGCAGTTTCGGCAGGGACTATGGCTACACCTTC	CASSFGRDYGYTF
TRBV5-1	TRBJ1-1	.	14	.	TGCGCCAGCAGCGTCTCGACAGCAAACACTGAAGCTTTCTTT	CASSVSTANTEAFF
TRBV11-2	TRBJ2-3	.	16	once	TGTGCCAGCAGCCTCATCGCGGCGGTAACCACAGATACGCAGTATTTT	CASSLIAAVTTDTQYF
TRBV27	TRBJ1-2	TRBD1	13	.	TGTGCCAGCAGTTTATCCAGGGGGTATGGCTACACCTTC	CASSLSRGYGYTF
TRBV2	TRBJ2-3	.	14	.	TGTGCCAGCTACCGAGGGACGGGGGCAGATACGCAGTATTTT	CASYRGTGADTQYF
TRBV18	TRBJ2-7	TRBD2	15	.	TGTGCCAGCTCGCCCGGGACTAGCTTCTCCTACGAGCAGTACTTC	CASSPGTSFSYEQYF
TRBV15	TRBJ2-1	TRBD2	14	.	TGTGCCACCAGCAGAGATCCTAGCGGCAATGAGCAGTTCTTC	CATSRDPSGNEQFF
TRBV5-4	TRBJ2-1	TRBD2	14	.	TGTGCCAGCAGCCTGACTAGCGGAGGAGATGAGCAGTTCTTC	CASSLTSGGDEQFF
TRBV7-2	TRBJ2-7	TRBD2	16	.	TGTGCCAGCAGCTTTGTCGGGACTAGCGGGACGAGTGAGCAGTACTTC	CASSFVGTSGTSEQYF
TRBV7-6	TRBJ2-6	TRBD2	17	.	TGTGCCAGCAGCACCCTCGCGGGGGGCGATGGGGCCAACGTCCTGACTTTC	CASSTLAGGDGANVLTF
TRBV5-1	TRBJ2-1	.	14	.	TGCGCCAGCAGCTTGTTGCTAGTCTGGGATGAGCAGTTCTTC	CASSLLLVWDEQFF
TRBV28	TRBJ1-2	.	13	.	TGTGCCAGCACTCTAAGGAGTAACTATGGCTACACCTTC	CASTLRSNYGYTF
TRBV7-8	TRBJ1-4	TRBD1	16	once	TGTGCCAGCAGCTCCGGACAGGCCGGGGAGCTAGAAAAACTGTTTTTT	CASSSGQAGELEKLFF
TRBV30	TRBJ1-5	.	13	.	TGTGCCTGGAGTGCGCTAATTAATCAGCCCCAGCATTTT	CAWSALINQPQHF
TRBV7-2	TRBJ2-7	.	13	.	TGTGCCAGCAGCGCTCGGCGGGACGCAGAGCAGTACTTC	CASSARRDAEQYF
TRBV9	TRBJ2-7	TRBD1	16	.	TGTGCCAGCAGCCCCCGCGGGGACAGGAGATCCTACGAGCAGTACTTC	CASSPRGDRRSYEQYF